These T cell receptor beta chains were read from a single sample in a study of control samples from healthy donors and cancer patients. Sequencing was performed with immunoSEQ multiplex PCR; in TCRdb, only in-frame clones are kept and a portion is missing. The table has about 180,000 clones, around 91% seen once. The sample taken for sequencing was blood. The receptors originated from a woman aged 45-65 years in good health. Each CDR3 is given with its conserved first and last residue. The D gene is left open where the match is weak. Not every row has a clone size; where given, it reads once, few, many or a size class.

abundance: -
v_gene: TRBV5-1
j_gene: TRBJ2-3
d_gene: -
CDR3aa: CASSPRVADTQYF
CDR3nt: TGCGCCAGCAGTCCGAGGGTTGCAGATACGCAGTATTTT

abundance: -
v_gene: TRBV11-3
j_gene: TRBJ2-7
d_gene: -
CDR3aa: CASSWRTSSYEQYF
CDR3nt: TGTGCCAGCAGCTGGAGAACGAGCTCCTACGAGCAGTACTTC

abundance: -
v_gene: TRBV28
j_gene: TRBJ1-1
d_gene: TRBD1
CDR3aa: CASSSTGGAGAFF
CDR3nt: TGTGCCAGCAGTTCGACAGGGGGCGCGGGAGCTTTCTTT

abundance: -
v_gene: TRBV10-3
j_gene: TRBJ1-2
d_gene: -
CDR3aa: CAISSGSYGYTF
CDR3nt: TGTGCCATCAGTTCAGGGAGCTATGGCTACACCTTC

abundance: -
v_gene: TRBV19
j_gene: TRBJ2-5
d_gene: TRBD2
CDR3aa: CASSRGGRAGRETQYF
CDR3nt: TGTGCCAGTAGTAGAGGCGGGAGGGCCGGGCGAGAGACCCAGTACTTC

abundance: -
v_gene: TRBV19
j_gene: TRBJ2-7
d_gene: TRBD2
CDR3aa: CASSYISGSPTEQYF
CDR3nt: TGTGCCAGTAGCTATATCAGCGGGAGCCCCACCGAGCAGTACTTC

abundance: -
v_gene: TRBV6-1
j_gene: TRBJ2-3
d_gene: TRBD1
CDR3aa: CASSDLPGQEPDTQYF
CDR3nt: TGTGCCAGCAGTGACCTACCGGGACAGGAACCAGATACGCAGTATTTT

abundance: -
v_gene: TRBV5-4
j_gene: TRBJ2-1
d_gene: -
CDR3aa: CASSLGASVYNEQFF
CDR3nt: TGTGCCAGCAGCTTGGGGGCTAGCGTTTACAATGAGCAGTTCTTC

abundance: -
v_gene: TRBV29-1
j_gene: TRBJ2-7
d_gene: -
CDR3aa: CSVDSGTYEQYF
CDR3nt: TGCAGCGTAGACAGCGGAACCTACGAGCAGTACTTC

abundance: -
v_gene: TRBV5-1
j_gene: TRBJ1-5
d_gene: -
CDR3aa: CASSLGGTGQPQHF
CDR3nt: TGCGCCAGCAGCTTGGGAGGTACGGGCCAGCCCCAGCATTTT

abundance: -
v_gene: TRBV28
j_gene: TRBJ2-7
d_gene: -
CDR3aa: CATLLRGSYEQYF
CDR3nt: TGTGCCACCCTACTGAGGGGCTCCTACGAGCAGTACTTC

abundance: -
v_gene: TRBV30
j_gene: TRBJ1-2
d_gene: -
CDR3aa: CASRGATINYGYTF
CDR3nt: TGTGCCAGTCGGGGGGCGACTATTAACTATGGCTACACCTTC

abundance: -
v_gene: TRBV4-3
j_gene: TRBJ1-1
d_gene: -
CDR3aa: CASSHVGRNTEAFF
CDR3nt: TGCGCCAGCAGCCACGTCGGCCGGAACACTGAAGCTTTCTTT

abundance: -
v_gene: TRBV3-1/TRBV3-2
j_gene: TRBJ2-3
d_gene: TRBD2
CDR3aa: CASSRGGTSGTDTQYF
CDR3nt: TGTGCCAGCAGTCGCGGTGGGACTAGCGGCACAGATACGCAGTATTTT

abundance: -
v_gene: TRBV12-3/TRBV12-4
j_gene: TRBJ1-1
d_gene: -
CDR3aa: CASAWAGVTEAFF
CDR3nt: TGTGCCAGTGCTTGGGCAGGGGTCACTGAAGCTTTCTTT

abundance: -
v_gene: TRBV28
j_gene: TRBJ1-2
d_gene: TRBD1
CDR3aa: CASRLGQGGGYTF
CDR3nt: TGTGCCAGCAGACTGGGACAGGGGGGTGGCTACACCTTC

abundance: -
v_gene: TRBV30
j_gene: TRBJ1-2
d_gene: -
CDR3aa: CAWSSRVGLNYGYTF
CDR3nt: TGTGCCTGGAGTTCCCGAGTGGGTTTAAACTATGGCTACACCTTC

abundance: once
v_gene: TRBV6-6
j_gene: TRBJ2-7
d_gene: -
CDR3aa: CASSKNDVERTEQYF
CDR3nt: TGTGCCAGCAGCAAAAACGACGTCGAGAGGACCGAGCAGTACTTC

abundance: -
v_gene: TRBV15
j_gene: TRBJ1-2
d_gene: TRBD1
CDR3aa: CATSRDRKSGYTF
CDR3nt: TGTGCCACCAGCCGGGACAGGAAATCTGGCTACACCTTC

abundance: -
v_gene: TRBV6-5
j_gene: TRBJ1-1
d_gene: TRBD1
CDR3aa: CASTRQGVNTEAFF
CDR3nt: TGTGCCAGCACTCGACAGGGGGTGAACACTGAAGCTTTCTTT

abundance: -
v_gene: TRBV7-3
j_gene: TRBJ2-3
d_gene: -
CDR3aa: CASSSRETGTDTQYF
CDR3nt: TGTGCCAGCAGCTCGCGAGAAACAGGAACAGATACGCAGTATTTT

abundance: few
v_gene: TRBV10-1
j_gene: TRBJ1-1
d_gene: TRBD1
CDR3aa: CASSRQGTNTEAFF
CDR3nt: TGCGCCAGCAGCCGACAGGGGACGAACACTGAAGCTTTCTTT

abundance: -
v_gene: TRBV6-4
j_gene: TRBJ2-1
d_gene: -
CDR3aa: CASSDSIQGSGPINEQFF
CDR3nt: TGTGCCAGCAGTGACTCGATTCAAGGAAGCGGGCCGATCAATGAGCAGTTCTTC

abundance: -
v_gene: TRBV15
j_gene: TRBJ1-2
d_gene: -
CDR3aa: CATKPGGLLTTGSNGYTF
CDR3nt: TGTGCCACCAAACCCGGGGGGCTCCTGACAACTGGAAGTAATGGCTACACCTTC

abundance: -
v_gene: TRBV7-3
j_gene: TRBJ1-1
d_gene: -
CDR3aa: CASSLKSYKLAQIMNTEAFF
CDR3nt: TGTGCCAGCAGCTTAAAGTCCTATAAGTTAGCGCAGATCATGAACACTGAAGCTTTCTTT

abundance: -
v_gene: TRBV6-5
j_gene: TRBJ1-2
d_gene: -
CDR3aa: CASKLAGYGYTF
CDR3nt: TGTGCCAGCAAGTTGGCGGGCTATGGCTACACCTTC

abundance: -
v_gene: TRBV19
j_gene: TRBJ2-7
d_gene: -
CDR3aa: CASSIGTYAYEQYF
CDR3nt: TGTGCCAGTAGTATTGGAACTTACGCCTACGAGCAGTACTTC

abundance: -
v_gene: TRBV5-4
j_gene: TRBJ1-2
d_gene: -
CDR3aa: CASSNAGYGYTF
CDR3nt: TGTGCCAGCAGCAATGCAGGATATGGCTACACCTTC

abundance: -
v_gene: TRBV2
j_gene: TRBJ1-6
d_gene: -
CDR3aa: CASSERGRGISPLHF
CDR3nt: TGTGCCAGCAGTGAACGGGGCAGGGGAATTTCACCCCTCCACTTT

abundance: -
v_gene: TRBV9
j_gene: TRBJ2-5
d_gene: -
CDR3aa: CASSVLPQGLGTKIETQYF
CDR3nt: TGTGCCAGCAGCGTCCTACCGCAGGGGTTAGGGACTAAGATAGAGACCCAGTACTTC

abundance: once
v_gene: TRBV7-2
j_gene: TRBJ1-1
d_gene: -
CDR3aa: CASSLGIRVNTEAFF
CDR3nt: TGTGCCAGCAGCTTAGGTATCAGGGTGAACACTGAAGCTTTCTTT